The present TCR beta chain was sequenced within a study of control samples from healthy donors and cancer patients. In germline, CDR1 is SGHVS, CDR2 FNYEAQ. The CDR3 totals 15 residues. V was trimmed by 4 bases and J by 8 bases, leaving 17 bases between them. Clones were sequenced by immunoSEQ multiplex PCR, and TCRdb holds only the in-frame ones, with some missing. The repertoire includes just over 30,000 clones, approximately 94% of them detected once, and 6.6% sits in the top ten. V gene TRBV7-6 combines with J gene TRBJ1-4, with D perhaps TRBD1 (5 bases). Sequenced material: blood. The TCR was taken from a man in his fifties or sixties in good health. The CDR3 protein is CASSSTGNTGEKLFF. In nucleotides, the CDR3 is TGTGCCAGCAGCTCCACAGGCAATACAGGCGAAAAACTGTTTTTT.